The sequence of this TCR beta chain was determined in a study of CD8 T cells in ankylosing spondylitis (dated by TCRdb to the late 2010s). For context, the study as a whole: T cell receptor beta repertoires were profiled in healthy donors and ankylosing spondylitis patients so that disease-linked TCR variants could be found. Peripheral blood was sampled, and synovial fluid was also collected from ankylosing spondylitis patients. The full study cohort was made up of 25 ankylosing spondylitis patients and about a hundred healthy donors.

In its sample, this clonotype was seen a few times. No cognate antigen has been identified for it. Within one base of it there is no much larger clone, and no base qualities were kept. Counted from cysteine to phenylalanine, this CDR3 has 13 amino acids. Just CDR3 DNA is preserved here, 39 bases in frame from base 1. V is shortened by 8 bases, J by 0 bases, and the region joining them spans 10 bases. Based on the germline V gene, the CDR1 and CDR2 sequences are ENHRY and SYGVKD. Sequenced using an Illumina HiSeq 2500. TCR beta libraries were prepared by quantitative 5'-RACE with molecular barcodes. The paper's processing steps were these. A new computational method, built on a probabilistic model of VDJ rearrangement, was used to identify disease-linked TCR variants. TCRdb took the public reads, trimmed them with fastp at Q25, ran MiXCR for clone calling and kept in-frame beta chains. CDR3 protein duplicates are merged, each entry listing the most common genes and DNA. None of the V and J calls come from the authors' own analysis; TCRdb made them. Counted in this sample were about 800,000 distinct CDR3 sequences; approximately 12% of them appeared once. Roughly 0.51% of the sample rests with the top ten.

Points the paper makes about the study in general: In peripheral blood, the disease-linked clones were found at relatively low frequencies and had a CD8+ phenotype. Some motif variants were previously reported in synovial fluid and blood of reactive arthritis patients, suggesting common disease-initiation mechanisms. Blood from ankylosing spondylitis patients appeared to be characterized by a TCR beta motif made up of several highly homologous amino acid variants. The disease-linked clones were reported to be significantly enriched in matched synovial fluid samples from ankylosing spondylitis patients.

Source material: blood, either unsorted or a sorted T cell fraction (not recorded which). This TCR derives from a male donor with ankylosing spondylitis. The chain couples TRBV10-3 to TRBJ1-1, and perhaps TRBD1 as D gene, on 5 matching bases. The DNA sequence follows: TGTGCCATCGCCCAGGGAATGAACACTGAAGCTTTCTTT. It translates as CAIAQGMNTEAFF.